This T cell receptor beta chain derives from a study of blood T cell repertoires in COVID-19. Study context: Italy, Spain and the United States were the sources of the convalescent and acute COVID-19 samples. Sources were T cells, B-cell-depleted T cells, or PBMCs; the material itself was cDNA or gDNA.

Per the original data handling: Researchers report that nucleated cell counts were estimated from reference gene primer amplification. Produced via immunoSEQ multiplex PCR; TCRdb's table is partial and in-frame only. That table gives V, J and clone size, and the DNA gave D and trimming. The profile shows about 200,000 clones, approximately 90% of them singletons. Trimming cost V 3 bases and J 4 bases, with 10 bases left between them. Germline V CDR1 and CDR2: LNHDA, SQIVND (reference sequence). The CDR3 covers 14 residues. The sample taken for sequencing was peripheral blood. The TCR originated in a man aged 25 to 45 who had recovered from COVID-19. The V and J genes are TRBV19 and TRBJ2-1, with D uncertain. CDR3 protein: CASSILSGYNEQFF. The CDR3 nucleotides read TGTGCCAGTAGTATTCTGTCCGGTTACAATGAGCAGTTCTTC.